In this sample, the clone carrying this T cell receptor (beta chain) turned up a few times. Its specificity is not known. This entry comes from a study of CD8 T cells in ankylosing spondylitis. In germline, CDR1 is SGHDN, CDR2 FVKESK. This CDR3 is built from 15 residues. V trimming: 4 bases; J trimming: 0 bases; junction bases outside the gene matches: 2. Notes on the study in general: Significantly higher representation of disease-linked clones was reported for matched ankylosing spondylitis synovial fluid.

TCRdb called the 5' RACE reads again in MiXCR, with one record for every CDR3 protein. The data contain under 250,000 distinct CDR3 sequences, approximately 12% of them singletons. The sequenced sample consisted of blood, either unsorted or a sorted T cell fraction (not recorded which). V usage is TRBV14 and J usage is TRBJ2-7; TRBD2 matches at 11 bases. The receptor was isolated from a male donor with ankylosing spondylitis or in good health (not recorded which). CDR3 nucleotide sequence: TGTGCCAGCAGCCCACTAGCGGGAGCCTCCTACGAGCAGTACTTC. Its protein product is CASSPLAGASYEQYF. Combining the CDR3 with reference TRBV14 and TRBJ2-7 gives the whole variable domain EAGVTQFPSHSVIEKGQTVTLRCDPISGHDNLYWYRRVMGKEIKFLLHFVKESKQDESGMPNNRFLAERTGGTYSTLKVQPAELEDSGVYFCASSPLAGASYEQYFGPGTRLTVT.